This TCR beta chain is from a study of glioma-infiltrating T cells. General study results and limits: Gliomas, especially low-grade, showed above-expected tissue-blood divergence; non-neoplastic patients showed below.

The CDR3 loop spans 18 amino acids. J lost 4 bases, V lost 2 bases, and 12 bases had no gene match. CDR1 MGHRA and CDR2 YSYEKL come from the germline V gene. On this clonotype itself: Its specificity is unknown.

TCR alpha and beta CDR3 regions were amplified from RNA using iRepertoire nested multiplex PCR. TCRdb processed the multiplex PCR reads anew with MiXCR; each CDR3 protein has one entry. The repertoire holds fewer than 500,000 distinct CDR3 sequences, with less than 50% as singletons. Sequenced input: glioma tissue, nonneoplastic brain tissue, or PBMCs (not recorded which). This TCR came from a human donor with low-grade glioma or glioblastoma, undergoing nonglioma brain surgery, or in good health (not recorded which). The V gene is TRBV4-1, the J gene TRBJ1-5; 9 nucleotides align to TRBD1. Written as DNA, the CDR3 is TGCGCCAGCAGCCAACGTCCGACAGGGACAGGGCGTAATCAGCCCCAGCATTTT. Residues: CASSQRPTGTGRNQPQHF.